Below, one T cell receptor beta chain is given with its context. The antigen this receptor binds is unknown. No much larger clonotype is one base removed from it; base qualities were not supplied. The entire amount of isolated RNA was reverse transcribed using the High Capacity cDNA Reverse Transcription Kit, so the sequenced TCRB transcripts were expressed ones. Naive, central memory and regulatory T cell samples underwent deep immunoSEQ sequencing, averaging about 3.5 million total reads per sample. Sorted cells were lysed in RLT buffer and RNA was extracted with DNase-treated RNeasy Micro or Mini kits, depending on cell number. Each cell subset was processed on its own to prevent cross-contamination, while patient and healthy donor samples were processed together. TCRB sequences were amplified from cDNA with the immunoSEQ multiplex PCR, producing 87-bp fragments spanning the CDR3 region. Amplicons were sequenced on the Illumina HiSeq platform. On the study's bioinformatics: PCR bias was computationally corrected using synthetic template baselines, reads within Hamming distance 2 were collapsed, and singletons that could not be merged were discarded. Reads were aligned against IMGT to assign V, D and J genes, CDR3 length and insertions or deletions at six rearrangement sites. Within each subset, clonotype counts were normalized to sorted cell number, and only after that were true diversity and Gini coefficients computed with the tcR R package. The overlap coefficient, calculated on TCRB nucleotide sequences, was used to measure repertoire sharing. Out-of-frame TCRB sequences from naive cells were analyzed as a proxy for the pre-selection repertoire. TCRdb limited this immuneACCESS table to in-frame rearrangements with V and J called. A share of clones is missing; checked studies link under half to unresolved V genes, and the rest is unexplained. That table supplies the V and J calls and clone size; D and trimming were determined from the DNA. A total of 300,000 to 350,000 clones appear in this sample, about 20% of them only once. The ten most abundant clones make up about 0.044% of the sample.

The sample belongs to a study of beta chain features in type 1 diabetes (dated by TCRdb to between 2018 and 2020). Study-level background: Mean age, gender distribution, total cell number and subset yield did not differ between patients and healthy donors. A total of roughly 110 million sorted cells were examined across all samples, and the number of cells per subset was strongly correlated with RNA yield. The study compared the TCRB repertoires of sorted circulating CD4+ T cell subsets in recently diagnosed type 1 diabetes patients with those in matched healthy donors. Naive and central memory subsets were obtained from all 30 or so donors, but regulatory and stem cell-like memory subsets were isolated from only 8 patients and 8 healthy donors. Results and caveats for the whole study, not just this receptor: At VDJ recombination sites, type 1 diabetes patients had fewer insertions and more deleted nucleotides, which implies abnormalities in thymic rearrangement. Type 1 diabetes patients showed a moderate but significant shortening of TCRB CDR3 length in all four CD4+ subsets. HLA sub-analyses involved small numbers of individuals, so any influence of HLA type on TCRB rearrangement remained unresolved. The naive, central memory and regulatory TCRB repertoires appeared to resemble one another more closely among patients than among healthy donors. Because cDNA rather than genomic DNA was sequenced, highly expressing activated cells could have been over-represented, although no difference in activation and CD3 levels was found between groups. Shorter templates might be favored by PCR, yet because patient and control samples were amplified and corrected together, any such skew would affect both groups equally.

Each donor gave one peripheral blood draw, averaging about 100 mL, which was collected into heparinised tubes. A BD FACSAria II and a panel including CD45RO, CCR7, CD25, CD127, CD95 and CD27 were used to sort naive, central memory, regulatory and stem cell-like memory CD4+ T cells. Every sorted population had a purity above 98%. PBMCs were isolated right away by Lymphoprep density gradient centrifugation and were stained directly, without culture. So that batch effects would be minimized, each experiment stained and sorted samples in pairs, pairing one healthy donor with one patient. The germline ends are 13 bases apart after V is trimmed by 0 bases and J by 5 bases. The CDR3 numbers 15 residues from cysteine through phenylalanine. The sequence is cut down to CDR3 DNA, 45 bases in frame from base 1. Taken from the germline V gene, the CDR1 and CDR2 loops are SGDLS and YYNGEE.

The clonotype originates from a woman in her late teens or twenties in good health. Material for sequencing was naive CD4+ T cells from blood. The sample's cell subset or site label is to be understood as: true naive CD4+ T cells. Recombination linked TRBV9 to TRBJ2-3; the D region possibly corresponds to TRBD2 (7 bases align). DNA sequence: TGTGCCAGCAGCGTAGCCGGGGGGCAGGGAGATACGCAGTATTTT. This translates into CASSVAGGQGDTQYF.